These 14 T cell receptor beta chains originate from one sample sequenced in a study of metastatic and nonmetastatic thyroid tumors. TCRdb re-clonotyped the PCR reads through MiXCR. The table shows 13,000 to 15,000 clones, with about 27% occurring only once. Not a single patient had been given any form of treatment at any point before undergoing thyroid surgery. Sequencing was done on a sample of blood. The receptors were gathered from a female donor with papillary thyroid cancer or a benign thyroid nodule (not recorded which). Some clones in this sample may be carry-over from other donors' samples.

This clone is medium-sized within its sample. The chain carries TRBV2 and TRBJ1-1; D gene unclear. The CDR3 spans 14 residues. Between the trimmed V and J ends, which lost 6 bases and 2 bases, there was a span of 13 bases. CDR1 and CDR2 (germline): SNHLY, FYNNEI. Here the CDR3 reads CASRREGSNTEAFF. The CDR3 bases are TGTGCCAGCAGAAGAGAGGGAAGTAACACTGAAGCTTTCTTT.

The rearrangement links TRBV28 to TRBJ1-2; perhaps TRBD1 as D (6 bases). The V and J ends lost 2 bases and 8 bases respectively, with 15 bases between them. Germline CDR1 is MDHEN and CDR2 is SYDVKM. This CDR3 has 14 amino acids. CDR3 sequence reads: CASSLSGRGGGYTF. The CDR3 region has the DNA TGTGCCAGCAGTTTAAGTGGGAGGGGGGGGGGCTACACCTTC.

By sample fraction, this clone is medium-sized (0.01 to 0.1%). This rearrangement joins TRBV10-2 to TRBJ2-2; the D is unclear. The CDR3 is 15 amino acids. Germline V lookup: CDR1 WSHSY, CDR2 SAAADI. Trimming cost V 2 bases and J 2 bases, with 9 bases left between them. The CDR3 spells CASSETRRNTGELFF. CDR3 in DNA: TGCGCCAGCAGTGAGACCCGACGCAACACCGGGGAGCTGTTTTTT.

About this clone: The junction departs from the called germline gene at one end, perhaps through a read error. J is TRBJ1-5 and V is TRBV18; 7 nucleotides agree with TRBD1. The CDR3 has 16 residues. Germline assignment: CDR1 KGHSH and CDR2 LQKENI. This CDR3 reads CASSNKGQYSNQPQLF. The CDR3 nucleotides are TGTGCCAGCTCAAATAAGGGACAGTATAGCAATCAGCCCCAGCTTTTT.

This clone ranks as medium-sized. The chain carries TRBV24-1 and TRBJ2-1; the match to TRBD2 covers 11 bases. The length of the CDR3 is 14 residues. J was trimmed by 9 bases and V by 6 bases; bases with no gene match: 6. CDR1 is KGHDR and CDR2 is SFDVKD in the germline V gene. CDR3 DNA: TGTGCCACCAGTCTAGCGGGAGGAGAAGTTGAGCAGTTCTTC. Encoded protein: CATSLAGGEVEQFF.

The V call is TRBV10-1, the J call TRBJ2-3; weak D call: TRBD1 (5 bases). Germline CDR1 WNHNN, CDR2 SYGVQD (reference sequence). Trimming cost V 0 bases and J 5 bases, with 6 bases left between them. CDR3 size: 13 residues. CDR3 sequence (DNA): TGCGCCAGCAGTGAGTCAGGGGTAGATACGCAGTATTTT. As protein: CASSESGVDTQYF.

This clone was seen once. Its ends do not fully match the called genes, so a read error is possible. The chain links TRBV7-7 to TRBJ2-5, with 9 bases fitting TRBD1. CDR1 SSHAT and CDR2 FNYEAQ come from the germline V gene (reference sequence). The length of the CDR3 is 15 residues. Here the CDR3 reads CASSLGTGPQETQYF. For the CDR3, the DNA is TGTGCTAGCAGCTTAGGGACAGGGCCCCAAGAGACCCAGTACTTC.

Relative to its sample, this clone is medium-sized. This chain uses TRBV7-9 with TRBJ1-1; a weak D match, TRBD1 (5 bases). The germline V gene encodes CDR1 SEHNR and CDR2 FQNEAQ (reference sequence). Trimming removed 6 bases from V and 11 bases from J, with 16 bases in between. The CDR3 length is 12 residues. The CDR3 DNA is TGTGCCAGCAGGGAGGCGGGGGAAGGGGCTTTCTTT. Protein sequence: CASREAGEGAFF.

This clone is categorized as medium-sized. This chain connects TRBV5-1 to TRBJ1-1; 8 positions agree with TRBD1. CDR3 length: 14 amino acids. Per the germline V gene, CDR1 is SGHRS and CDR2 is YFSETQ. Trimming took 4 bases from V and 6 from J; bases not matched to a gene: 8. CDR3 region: CASSQGQGWAEAFF. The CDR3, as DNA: TGCGCCAGCAGCCAAGGACAGGGTTGGGCTGAAGCTTTCTTT.

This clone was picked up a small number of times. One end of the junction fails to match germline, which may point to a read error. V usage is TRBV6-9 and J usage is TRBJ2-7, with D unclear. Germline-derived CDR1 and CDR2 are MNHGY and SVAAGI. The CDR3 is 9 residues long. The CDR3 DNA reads TGTTCCAGCAGTTACCCTCAGGTCTTC. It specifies CSSSYPQVF.

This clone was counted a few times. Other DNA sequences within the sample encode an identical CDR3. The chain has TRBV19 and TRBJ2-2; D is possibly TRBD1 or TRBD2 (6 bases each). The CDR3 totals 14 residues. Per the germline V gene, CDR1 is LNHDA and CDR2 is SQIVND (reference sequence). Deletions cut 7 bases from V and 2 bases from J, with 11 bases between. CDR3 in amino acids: CASKGGGNTGELFF. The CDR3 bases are TGTGCCAGTAAGGGGGGTGGCAACACCGGGGAGCTGTTTTTT.

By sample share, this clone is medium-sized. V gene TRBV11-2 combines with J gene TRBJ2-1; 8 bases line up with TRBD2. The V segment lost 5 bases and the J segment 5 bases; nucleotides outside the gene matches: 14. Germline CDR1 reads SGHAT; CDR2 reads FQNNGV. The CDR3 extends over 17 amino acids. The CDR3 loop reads CASSTQSPGLGDNEQFF. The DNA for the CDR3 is TGTGCCAGCAGCACACAATCCCCGGGACTAGGGGACAATGAGCAGTTCTTC. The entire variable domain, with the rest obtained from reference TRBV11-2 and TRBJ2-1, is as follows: EAGVAQSPRYKIIEKRQSVAFWCNPISGHATLYWYQQILGQGPKLLIQFQNNGVVDDSQLPKDRFSAERLKGVDSTLKIQPAKLEDSAVYLCASSTQSPGLGDNEQFFGPGTRLTVL.

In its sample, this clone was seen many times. The CDR3 here is CASSQDRGEAFF. The DNA for the CDR3 is TGTGCCAGCAGCCAAGATAGGGGGGAAGCTTTCTTT. This chain joins TRBV3-1 and TRBJ1-1; a possible D gene is TRBD1 (6 bases). This CDR3 region has 12 residues. The ends were cut back, 0 bases at V and 8 bases at J, with 7 bases in the middle. Germline CDR1 reads LGHDT; CDR2 reads YNNKEL (reference sequence).

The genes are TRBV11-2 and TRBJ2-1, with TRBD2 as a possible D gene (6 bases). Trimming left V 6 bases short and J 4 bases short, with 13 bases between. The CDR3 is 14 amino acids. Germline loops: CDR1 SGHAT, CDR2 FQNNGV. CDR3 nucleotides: TGTGCCAGCAGTCCGGCGGGGCTTTACAATGAGCAGTTCTTC. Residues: CASSPAGLYNEQFF.